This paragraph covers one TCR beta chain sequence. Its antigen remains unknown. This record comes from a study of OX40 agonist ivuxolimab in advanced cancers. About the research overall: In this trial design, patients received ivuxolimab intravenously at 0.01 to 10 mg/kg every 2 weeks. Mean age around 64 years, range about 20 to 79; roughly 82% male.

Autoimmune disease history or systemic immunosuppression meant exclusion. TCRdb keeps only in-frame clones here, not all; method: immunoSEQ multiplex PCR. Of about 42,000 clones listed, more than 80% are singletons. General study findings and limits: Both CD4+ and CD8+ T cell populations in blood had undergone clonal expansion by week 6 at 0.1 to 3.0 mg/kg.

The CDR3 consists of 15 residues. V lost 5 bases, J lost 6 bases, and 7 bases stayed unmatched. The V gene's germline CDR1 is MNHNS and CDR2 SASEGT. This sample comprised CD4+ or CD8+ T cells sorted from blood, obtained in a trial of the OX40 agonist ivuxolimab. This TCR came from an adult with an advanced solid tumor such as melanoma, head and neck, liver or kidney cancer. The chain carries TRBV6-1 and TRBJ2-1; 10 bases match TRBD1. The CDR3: CASSRDRGLSNEQFF. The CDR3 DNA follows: TGTGCCAGCAGTCGGGACAGGGGATTGAGCAATGAGCAGTTCTTC.